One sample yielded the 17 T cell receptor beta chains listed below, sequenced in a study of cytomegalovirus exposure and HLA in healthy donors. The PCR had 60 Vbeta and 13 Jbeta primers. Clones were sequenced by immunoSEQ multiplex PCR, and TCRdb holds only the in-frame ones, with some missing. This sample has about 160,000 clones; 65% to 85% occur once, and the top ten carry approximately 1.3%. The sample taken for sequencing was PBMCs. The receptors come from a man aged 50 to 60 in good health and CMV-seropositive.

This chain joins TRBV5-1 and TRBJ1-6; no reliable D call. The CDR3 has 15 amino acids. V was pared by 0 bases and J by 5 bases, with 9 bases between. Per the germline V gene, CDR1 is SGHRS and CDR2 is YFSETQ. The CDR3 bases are TGCGCCAGCAGCTTGGTGGCCGAGGATAATTCACCCCTCCACTTT. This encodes CASSLVAEDNSPLHF.

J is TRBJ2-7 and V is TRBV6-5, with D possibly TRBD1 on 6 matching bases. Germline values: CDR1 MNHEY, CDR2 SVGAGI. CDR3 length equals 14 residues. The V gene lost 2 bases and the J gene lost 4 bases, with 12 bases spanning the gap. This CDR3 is CASSYRRGAYEQYF. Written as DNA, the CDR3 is TGTGCCAGCAGTTACCGCAGGGGAGCTTACGAGCAGTACTTC.

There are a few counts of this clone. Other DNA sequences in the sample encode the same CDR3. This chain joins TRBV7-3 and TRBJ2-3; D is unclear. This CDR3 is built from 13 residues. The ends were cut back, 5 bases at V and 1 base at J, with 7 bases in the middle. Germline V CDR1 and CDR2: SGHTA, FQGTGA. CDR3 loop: CASSPPGTDTQYF. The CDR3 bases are TGTGCCAGCAGCCCGCCGGGCACAGATACGCAGTATTTT.

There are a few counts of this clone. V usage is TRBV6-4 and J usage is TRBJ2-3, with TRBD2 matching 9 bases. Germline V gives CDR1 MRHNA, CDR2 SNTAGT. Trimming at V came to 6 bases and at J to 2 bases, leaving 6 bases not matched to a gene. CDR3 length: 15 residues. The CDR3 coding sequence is TGTGCCAGCAGCCTTGGCGGGGGGGCCACAGATACGCAGTATTTT. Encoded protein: CASSLGGGATDTQYF.

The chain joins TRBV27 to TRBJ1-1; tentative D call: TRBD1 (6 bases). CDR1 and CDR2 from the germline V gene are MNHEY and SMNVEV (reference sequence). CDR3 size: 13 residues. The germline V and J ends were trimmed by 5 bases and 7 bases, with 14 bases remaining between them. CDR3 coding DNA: TGTGCCAGCAGTCCCAACCAGGGGTATGAAGCTTTCTTT. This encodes CASSPNQGYEAFF.

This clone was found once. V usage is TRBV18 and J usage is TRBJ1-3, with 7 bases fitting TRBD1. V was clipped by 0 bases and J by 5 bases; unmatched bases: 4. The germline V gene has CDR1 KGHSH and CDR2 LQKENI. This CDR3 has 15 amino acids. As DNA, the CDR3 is TGTGCCAGCTCACCACCAACAGGGGCGAGAAACACCATATATTTT. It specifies CASSPPTGARNTIYF.

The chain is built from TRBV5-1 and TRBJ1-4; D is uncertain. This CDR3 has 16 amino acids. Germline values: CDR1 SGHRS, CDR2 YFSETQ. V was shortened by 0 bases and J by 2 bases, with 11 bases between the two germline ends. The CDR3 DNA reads TGCGCCAGCAGCTTGGGAGGGTCCAGGACTAATGAAAAACTGTTTTTT. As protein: CASSLGGSRTNEKLFF.

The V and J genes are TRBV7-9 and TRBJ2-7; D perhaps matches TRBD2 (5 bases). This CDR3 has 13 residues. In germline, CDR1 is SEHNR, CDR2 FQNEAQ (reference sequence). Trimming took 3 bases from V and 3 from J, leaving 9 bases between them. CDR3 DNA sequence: TGTGCCAGCAGCTTGGAGGCTTTCTACGAGCAGTACTTC. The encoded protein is CASSLEAFYEQYF.

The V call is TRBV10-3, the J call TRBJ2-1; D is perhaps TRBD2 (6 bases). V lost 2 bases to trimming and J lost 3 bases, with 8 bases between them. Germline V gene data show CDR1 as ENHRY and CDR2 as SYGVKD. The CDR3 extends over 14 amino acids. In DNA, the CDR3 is TGTGCCATCAGTGAGGTGACTAGCTACAATGAGCAGTTCTTC. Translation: CAISEVTSYNEQFF.

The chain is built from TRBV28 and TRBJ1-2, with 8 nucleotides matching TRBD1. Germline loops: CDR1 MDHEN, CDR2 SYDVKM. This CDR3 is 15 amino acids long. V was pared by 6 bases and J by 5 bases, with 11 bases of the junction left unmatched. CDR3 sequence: CASSPRGRTGYGYTF. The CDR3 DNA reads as TGTGCCAGCAGCCCACGAGGAAGGACAGGGTATGGCTACACCTTC.

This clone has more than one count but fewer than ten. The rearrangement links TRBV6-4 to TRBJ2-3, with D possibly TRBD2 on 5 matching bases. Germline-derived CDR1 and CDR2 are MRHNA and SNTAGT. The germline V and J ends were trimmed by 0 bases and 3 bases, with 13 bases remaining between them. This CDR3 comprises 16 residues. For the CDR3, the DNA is TGTGCCAGCAGTGACTCATCGCTCGGGGAAACAGATACGCAGTATTTT. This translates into CASSDSSLGETDTQYF.

The CDR3 sequence: CASSQRGGYEQYF. CDR3 DNA sequence: TGTGCCAGCAGCCAGCGGGGGGGGTACGAGCAGTACTTC. This chain uses TRBV6-6 with TRBJ2-7; 10 bases line up with TRBD2. The CDR3 is 13 residues long. The V gene's germline CDR1 is MNHNY and CDR2 SVGAGI (reference sequence). V lost 6 bases and J lost 4; bases outside the gene matches: 3.

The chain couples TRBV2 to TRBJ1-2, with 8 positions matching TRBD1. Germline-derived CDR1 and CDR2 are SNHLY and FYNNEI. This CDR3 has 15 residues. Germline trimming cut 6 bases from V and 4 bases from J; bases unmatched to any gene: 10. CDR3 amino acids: CASRLQGARSYGYTF. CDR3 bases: TGTGCCAGCAGGCTTCAGGGGGCGCGGAGCTATGGCTACACCTTC.

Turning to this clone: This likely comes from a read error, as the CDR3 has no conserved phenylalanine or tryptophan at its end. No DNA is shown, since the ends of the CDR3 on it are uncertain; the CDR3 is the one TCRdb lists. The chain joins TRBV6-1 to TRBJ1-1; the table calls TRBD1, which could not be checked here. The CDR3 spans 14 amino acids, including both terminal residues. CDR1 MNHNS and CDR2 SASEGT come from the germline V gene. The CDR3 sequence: CASSATGPKRGQGV.

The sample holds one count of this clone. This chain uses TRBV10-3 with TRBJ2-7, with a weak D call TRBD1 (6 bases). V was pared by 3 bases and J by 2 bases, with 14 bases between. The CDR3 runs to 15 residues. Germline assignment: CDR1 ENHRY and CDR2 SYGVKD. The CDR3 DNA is TGTGCCATCAGTGAATCGCTGGACAGCCCCTACGAGCAGTACTTC. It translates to CAISESLDSPYEQYF.

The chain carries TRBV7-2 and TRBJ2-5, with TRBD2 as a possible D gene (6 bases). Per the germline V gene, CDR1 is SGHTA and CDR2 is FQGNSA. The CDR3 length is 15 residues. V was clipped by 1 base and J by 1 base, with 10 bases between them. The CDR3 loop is CASSLVIGGQETQYF. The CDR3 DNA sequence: TGTGCCAGCAGCTTAGTTATCGGGGGCCAAGAGACCCAGTACTTC.

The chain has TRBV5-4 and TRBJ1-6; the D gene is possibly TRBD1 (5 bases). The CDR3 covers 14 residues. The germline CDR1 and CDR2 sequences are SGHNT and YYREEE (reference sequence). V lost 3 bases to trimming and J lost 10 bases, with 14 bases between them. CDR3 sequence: CASSSPQGDSPLHF. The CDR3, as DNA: TGTGCCAGCAGCTCCCCGCAGGGTGACTCACCCCTCCACTTT.